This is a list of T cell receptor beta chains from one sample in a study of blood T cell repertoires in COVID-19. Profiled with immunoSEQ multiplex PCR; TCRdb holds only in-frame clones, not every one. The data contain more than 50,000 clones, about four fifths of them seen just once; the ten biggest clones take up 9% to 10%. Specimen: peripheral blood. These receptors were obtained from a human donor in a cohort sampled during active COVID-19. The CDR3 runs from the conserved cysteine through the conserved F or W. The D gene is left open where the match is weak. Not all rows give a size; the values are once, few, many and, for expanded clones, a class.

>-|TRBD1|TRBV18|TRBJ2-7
TGTGCCAGTACTAAGACAGGGAAAAATACCTACGAGCAGTACTTC
CASTKTGKNTYEQYF
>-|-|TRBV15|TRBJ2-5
TGTGCCACCAGCAGAGATCCGGGCAGGGAAGAGACCCAGTACTTC
CATSRDPGREETQYF
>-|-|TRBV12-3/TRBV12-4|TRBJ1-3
TGTGCCAGCAGTCTCGGGGTTGGAAACACCATATATTTT
CASSLGVGNTIYF
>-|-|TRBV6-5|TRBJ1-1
TGTGCCAGCAGCTTCGGGGGCACTGAAGCTTTCTTT
CASSFGGTEAFF
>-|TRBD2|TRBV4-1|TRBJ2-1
TGCGCCAGCAGCCAAGGATACAGCGGGAGAGGTGAGCAGTTCTTC
CASSQGYSGRGEQFF
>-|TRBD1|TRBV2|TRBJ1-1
TGTGCCAGCAGAAGGACAGGGGCGGGCACTGAAGCTTTCTTT
CASRRTGAGTEAFF
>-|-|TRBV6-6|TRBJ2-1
TGTGCCAGCAGTTACTCGCCCGGGGAGCAGTTCTTC
CASSYSPGEQFF
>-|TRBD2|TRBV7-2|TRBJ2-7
TGTGCCAGCGGACTAGCGGGAAACTACGAGCAGTACTTC
CASGLAGNYEQYF
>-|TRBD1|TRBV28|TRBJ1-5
TGTGCCAGCAGTCCAGGGGGCAGTGGTCAGCCCCAGCATTTT
CASSPGGSGQPQHF
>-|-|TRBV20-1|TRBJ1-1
TGCAGTGCGCGGGCGGCCACTGAAGCTTTCTTT
CSARAATEAFF
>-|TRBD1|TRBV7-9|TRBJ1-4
TGTGCCAGCAGCATGACAGGGGGACGGGGTAATGAAAAACTGTTTTTT
CASSMTGGRGNEKLFF
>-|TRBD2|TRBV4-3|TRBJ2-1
TGCGCCAGCAGCCAAGATTTTGGGACTAGCGGGGACAATGAGCAGTTCTTC
CASSQDFGTSGDNEQFF
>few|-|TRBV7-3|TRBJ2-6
TGTGCCAGCAGCTTACGGCGGCCTTCTGGGGCCAACGTCCTGACTTTC
CASSLRRPSGANVLTF
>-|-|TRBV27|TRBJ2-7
TGTGCCAGCAGTTTATCTCGGGACACCCACCACGAGCAGTACTTC
CASSLSRDTHHEQYF
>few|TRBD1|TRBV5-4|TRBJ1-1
TGTGCCAGCAGCAAGGGACAGGGGGGCACTGAAGCTTTCTTT
CASSKGQGGTEAFF
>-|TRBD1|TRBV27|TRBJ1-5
TGTGCCAGCAGTTTGGGGACAGGGATAAATCAGCCCCAGCATTTT
CASSLGTGINQPQHF
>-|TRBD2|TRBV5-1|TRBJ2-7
TGCGCCAGCAGCTTGGGCATATCAAGCGGGAGGTACGAGCAGTACTTC
CASSLGISSGRYEQYF
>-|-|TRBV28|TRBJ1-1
TGTGCCAGCAGTTTTGGGACATTAAGTAGGAACACTGAAGCTTTCTTT
CASSFGTLSRNTEAFF
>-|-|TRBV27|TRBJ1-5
TGTGCCAGCAGTTTTTCGGTCAATCAGCCCCAGCATTTT
CASSFSVNQPQHF
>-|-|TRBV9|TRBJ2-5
TGTGCCAGCAGCGTAGAAGGCAGGCGCCTCCAAGAGACCCAGTACTTC
CASSVEGRRLQETQYF
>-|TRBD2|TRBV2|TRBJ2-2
TGTGCCAGCAGTGTGGCTAGCGGGAACACCGGGGAGCTGTTTTTT
CASSVASGNTGELFF
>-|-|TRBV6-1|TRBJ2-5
TGTGCCAGCAGTGAAATGGGGGCAGAGGGAGAGACCCAGTACTTC
CASSEMGAEGETQYF
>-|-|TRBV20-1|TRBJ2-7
TGCAGTGCTAGTGCCGGCCTAAGCGGCGAGCAGTACTTC
CSASAGLSGEQYF
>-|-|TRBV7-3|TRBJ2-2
TGTGCCAGCAGCTTATATGGCAGCGGGGAGCTGTTTTTT
CASSLYGSGELFF
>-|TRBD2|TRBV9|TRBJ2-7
TGTGCCAGCAGCGTAGCCGGGGGGACTAGCGGGAACGAGCAGTACTTC
CASSVAGGTSGNEQYF
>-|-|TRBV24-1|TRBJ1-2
TGTGCCACCAGTGATTTTGGGGCTGGCTACACCTTC
CATSDFGAGYTF
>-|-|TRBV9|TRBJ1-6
TGTGCCAGCAGTTTAACAGGGCTGAATTCACCCCTCCACTTT
CASSLTGLNSPLHF
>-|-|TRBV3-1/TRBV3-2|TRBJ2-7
TGTGCCAGCAGCCAACAACAGGGTTCCGAGCAGTACTTC
CASSQQQGSEQYF
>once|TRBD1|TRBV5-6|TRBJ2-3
TGTGCCAGCAGCCAAAGGACAGGGGGAACAGATACGCAGTATTTT
CASSQRTGGTDTQYF
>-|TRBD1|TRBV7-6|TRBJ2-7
TGTGCCAGCAGTCCCAGACAGGGGGCAGACGAGCAGTACTTC
CASSPRQGADEQYF
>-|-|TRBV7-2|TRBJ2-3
TGTGCCAGCAGCAAGCTGGGTGGGGTAGGGGCAGATACGCAGTATTTT
CASSKLGGVGADTQYF
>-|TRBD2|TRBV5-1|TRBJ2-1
TGCGCCAGCAGCTTGGGGTCTCTAGCGGGCCCTAATGAGCAGTTCTTC
CASSLGSLAGPNEQFF
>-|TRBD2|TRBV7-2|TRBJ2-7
TGTGCCAGCAGGGCCGGTTCGGGACTAGGGTACGAGCAGTACTTC
CASRAGSGLGYEQYF
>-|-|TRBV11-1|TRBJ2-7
TGTGCCAGCAGCCTCCAGGGTTACGAGCAGTACTTC
CASSLQGYEQYF
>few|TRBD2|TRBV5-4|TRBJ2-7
TGTGCCAGCAGCCCCAGAGCGGGAGGTGAAAACGAGCAGTACTTC
CASSPRAGGENEQYF
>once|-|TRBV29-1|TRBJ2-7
TGCAGCGCCGCACAGGGTCGCGAGCAGTACTTC
CSAAQGREQYF
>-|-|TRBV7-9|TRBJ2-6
TGTGCCAGCAGCCCAGGGGTTTCTGGGGCCAACGTCCTGACTTTC
CASSPGVSGANVLTF
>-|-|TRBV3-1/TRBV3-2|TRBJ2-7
TGTGCCAGCAGCCGGGCTAAGAGTGAGCAGTACTTC
CASSRAKSEQYF
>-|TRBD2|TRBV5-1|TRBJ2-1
TGCGCCAGCAGCTACGGACTAGCGGGAGACCCCTCCTACAATGAGCAGTTCTTC
CASSYGLAGDPSYNEQFF
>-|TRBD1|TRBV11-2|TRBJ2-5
TGTGCCAGCAGCTTAGATCACAGGGGCTCAGAGACCCAGTACTTC
CASSLDHRGSETQYF
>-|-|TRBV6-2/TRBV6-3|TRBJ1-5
TGTGCCAGCAGTTACTCGATGGGTAGAGGGAACAATCAGCCCCAGCATTTT
CASSYSMGRGNNQPQHF
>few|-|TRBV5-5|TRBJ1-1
TGTGCCAGCAGCTTGGCCCCAGGACAGAACACTGAAGCTTTCTTT
CASSLAPGQNTEAFF
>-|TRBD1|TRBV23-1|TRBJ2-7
TGCGCCAGCAGACCCCAGGGGGCGTCCTACGAGCAGTACTTC
CASRPQGASYEQYF
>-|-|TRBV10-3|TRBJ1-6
TGTGCCACCCGGGACTCCAGCTCCTATAATTCACCCCTCCACTTT
CATRDSSSYNSPLHF
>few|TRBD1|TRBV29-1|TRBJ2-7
TGCAGCGTTTCCGGGACAGGGAGGTCCTACGAGCAGTACTTC
CSVSGTGRSYEQYF
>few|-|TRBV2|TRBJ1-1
TGTGCCAGTGGAGGGCCGGCAGCCCTCTCTCAAGCTTTCTTT
CASGGPAALSQAFF
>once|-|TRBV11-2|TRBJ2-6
TGTGCCAGCAGCTTCCCCATCAAACCAGGGTCTGGGGCCAACGTCCTGACTTTC
CASSFPIKPGSGANVLTF
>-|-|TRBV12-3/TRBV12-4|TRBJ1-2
TGTGCCAGCAGCCCCGGGGTCGGGGATGGCTACACCTTC
CASSPGVGDGYTF
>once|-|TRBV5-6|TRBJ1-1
TGTGCCAGCACCATGGTGAGTAGGAGGGCCACTGAAGCTTTCTTT
CASTMVSRRATEAFF
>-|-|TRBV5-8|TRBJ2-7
TGTGCCAGCAGCTTCTGGCAGGGCAACCCCTACGAGCAGTACTTC
CASSFWQGNPYEQYF
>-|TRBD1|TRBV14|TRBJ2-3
TGTGCCAGCAGCCCTTATCCGGGACAGGGAGCCGATACGCAGTATTTT
CASSPYPGQGADTQYF
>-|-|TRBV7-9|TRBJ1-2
TGTGCCAGCAGCTTCTACGGCGGTGGCTACACCTTC
CASSFYGGGYTF
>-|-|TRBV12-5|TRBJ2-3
TGTGCTAGTGGTTTGCCCTCCTACAGCACAGATACGCAGTATTTT
CASGLPSYSTDTQYF
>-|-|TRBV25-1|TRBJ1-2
TGTGCCAGCAGTGGGGCGGGGGTTCCTAACTATGGCTACACCTTC
CASSGAGVPNYGYTF
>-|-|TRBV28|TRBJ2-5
TGTGCCAGCAGTTTATGGGGACCGGGACTGAAAGAGACCCAGTACTTC
CASSLWGPGLKETQYF